The present T cell receptor beta chain was sequenced within a study of shared clonotypes between healthy human individuals. Findings and limits, study-wide: Naive subsets typically showed greater estimated richness than memory subsets. The four-donor shared clonotypes exceeded non-shared clonotypes in generation probability, with non-shared ones scoring lower.

As concerns this clone: Its target is unknown.

The CDR3 consists of 15 residues. Trimming took off 7 bases at V and 1 base at J, with 16 bases between the two ends. Germline V gene sequence: CDR1 MDHEN, CDR2 SYDVKM. Replicate sorted-subset PCRs were loaded with around 200 ng DNA, roughly 33,000 T cell genomes. Clones were read by immunoSEQ multiplex PCR, and TCRdb kept only the in-frame ones, dropping some. The sample carries millions of clones, 85% to 95% recorded once. This sequence joins TRBV28 and TRBJ1-1; maybe TRBD1 (6 bases). This TCR derives from a young man in good health. Material: naive CD4+ T cells sorted from blood. Indicated subset: CD45RA+ positively selected. CDR3: CASTADSLGNTEAFF. The CDR3 DNA follows: TGTGCCAGCACCGCGGACAGCCTGGGGAACACTGAAGCTTTCTTT.